Reported below is one T cell receptor beta chain. TCRdb called the 5' RACE reads again in MiXCR, with one record for every CDR3 protein. The sample has around 370,000 distinct CDR3 sequences, around 9% seen once. This sample is drawn from a study of identical twins. Sequencing was carried out using naive T cells sorted from blood. This TCR came from a woman in her fifties or sixties in good health.

CDR3 residues: CATQPNWNTEAFF. Written as DNA, the CDR3 is TGTGCCACTCAGCCCAATTGGAACACTGAAGCTTTCTTT. This chain joins TRBV15 and TRBJ1-1; D unresolved. V lost 9 bases to trimming and J lost 1 base, with 12 bases between them. Germline assignment: CDR1 LNHNV and CDR2 YYDKDF (reference sequence). This CDR3 is built from 13 residues.